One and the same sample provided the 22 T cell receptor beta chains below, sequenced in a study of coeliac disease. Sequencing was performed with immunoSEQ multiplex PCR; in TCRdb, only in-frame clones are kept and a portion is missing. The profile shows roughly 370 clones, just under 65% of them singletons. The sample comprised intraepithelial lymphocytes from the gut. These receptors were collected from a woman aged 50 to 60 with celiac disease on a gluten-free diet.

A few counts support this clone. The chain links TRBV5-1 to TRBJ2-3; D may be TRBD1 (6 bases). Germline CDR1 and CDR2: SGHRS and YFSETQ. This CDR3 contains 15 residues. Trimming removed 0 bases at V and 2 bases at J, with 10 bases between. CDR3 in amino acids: CASSLGGHLTDTQYF. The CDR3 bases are TGCGCCAGCAGCTTGGGGGGACACCTCACAGATACGCAGTATTTT.

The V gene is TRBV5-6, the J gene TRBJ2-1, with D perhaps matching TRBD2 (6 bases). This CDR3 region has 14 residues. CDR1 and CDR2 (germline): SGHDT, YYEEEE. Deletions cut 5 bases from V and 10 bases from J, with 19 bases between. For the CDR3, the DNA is TGTGCCAGCAGGTCGAGTGGGGGGTTAGGGGAGCAGTTCTTC. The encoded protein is CASRSSGGLGEQFF.

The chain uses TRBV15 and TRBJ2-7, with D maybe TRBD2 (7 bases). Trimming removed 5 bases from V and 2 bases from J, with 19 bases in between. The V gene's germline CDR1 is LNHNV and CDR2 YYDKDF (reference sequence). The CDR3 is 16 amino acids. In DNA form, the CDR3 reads TGTGCCACCAGCCAGATTCGTGGGGGGGGCGCCTACGAGCAGTACTTC. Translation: CATSQIRGGGAYEQYF.

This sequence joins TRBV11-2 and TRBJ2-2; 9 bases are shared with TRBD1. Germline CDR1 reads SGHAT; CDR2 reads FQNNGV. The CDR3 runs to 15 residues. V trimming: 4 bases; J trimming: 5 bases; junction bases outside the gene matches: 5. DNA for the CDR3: TGTGCCAGCAGCTCCGGGACAGGGTTTACCGGGGAGCTGTTTTTT. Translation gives CASSSGTGFTGELFF.

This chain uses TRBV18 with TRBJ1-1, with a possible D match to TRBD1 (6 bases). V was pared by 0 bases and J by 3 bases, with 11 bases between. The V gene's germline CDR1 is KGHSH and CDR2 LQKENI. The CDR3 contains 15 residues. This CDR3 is CASSPPYQGYTEAFF. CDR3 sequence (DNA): TGTGCCAGCTCACCACCGTATCAGGGGTACACTGAAGCTTTCTTT.

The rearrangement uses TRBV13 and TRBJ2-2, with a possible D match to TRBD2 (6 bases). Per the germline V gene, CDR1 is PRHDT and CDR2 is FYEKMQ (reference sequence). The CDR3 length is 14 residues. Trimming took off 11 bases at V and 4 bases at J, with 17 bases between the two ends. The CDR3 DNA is TGTGCCGCAGCAGTCGGGGGAGGCACCGGGGAGCTGTTTTTT. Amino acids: CAAAVGGGTGELFF. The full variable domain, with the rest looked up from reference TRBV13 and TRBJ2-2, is AAGVIQSPRHLIKEKRETATLKCYPIPRHDTVYWYQQGPGQDPQFLISFYEKMQSDKGSIPDRFSAQQFSDYHSELNMSSLELGDSALYFCAAAVGGGTGELFFGEGSRLTVL.

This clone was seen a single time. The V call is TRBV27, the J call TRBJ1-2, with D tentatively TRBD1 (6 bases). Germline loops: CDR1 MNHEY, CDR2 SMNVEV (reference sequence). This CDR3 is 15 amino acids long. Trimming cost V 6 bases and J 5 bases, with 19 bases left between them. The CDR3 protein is CASRQLGQGKYGYTF. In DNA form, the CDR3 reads TGTGCCAGCAGACAACTAGGGCAGGGGAAGTATGGCTACACCTTC.

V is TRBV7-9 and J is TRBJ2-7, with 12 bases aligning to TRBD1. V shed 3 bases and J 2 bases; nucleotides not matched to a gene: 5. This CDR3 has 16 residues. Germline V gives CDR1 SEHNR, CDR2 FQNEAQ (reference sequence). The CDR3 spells CASSFFRDRGPYEQYF. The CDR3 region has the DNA TGTGCCAGCAGCTTCTTCCGGGACAGGGGGCCCTACGAGCAGTACTTC. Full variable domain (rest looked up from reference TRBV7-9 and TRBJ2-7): DTGVSQNPRHKITKRGQNVTFRCDPISEHNRLYWYRQTLGQGPEFLTYFQNEAQLEKSRLLSDRFSAERPKGSFSTLEIQRTEQGDSAMYLCASSFFRDRGPYEQYFGPGTRLTVT.

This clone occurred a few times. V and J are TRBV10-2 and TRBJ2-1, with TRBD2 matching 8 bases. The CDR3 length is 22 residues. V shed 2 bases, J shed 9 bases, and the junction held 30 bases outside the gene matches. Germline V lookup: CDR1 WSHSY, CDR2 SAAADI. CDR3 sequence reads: CASSEGFGRASWRGAVQGEQFF. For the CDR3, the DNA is TGCGCCAGCAGTGAGGGGTTTGGCAGGGCCTCTTGGCGGGGGGCCGTACAGGGTGAGCAGTTCTTC.

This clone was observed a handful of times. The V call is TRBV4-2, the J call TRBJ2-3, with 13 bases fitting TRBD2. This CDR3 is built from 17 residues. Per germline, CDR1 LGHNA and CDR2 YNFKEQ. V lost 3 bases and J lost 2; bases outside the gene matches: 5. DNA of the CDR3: TGTGCCAGCAGCCAGGCGGGACTAGCGGGGATCACAGATACGCAGTATTTT. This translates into CASSQAGLAGITDTQYF.

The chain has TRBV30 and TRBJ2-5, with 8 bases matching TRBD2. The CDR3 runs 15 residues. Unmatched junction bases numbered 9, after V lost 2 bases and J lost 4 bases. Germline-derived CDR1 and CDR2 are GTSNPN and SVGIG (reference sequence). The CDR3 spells CAWSPPPAGVETQYF. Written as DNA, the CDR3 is TGTGCCTGGAGTCCACCCCCAGCGGGGGTAGAGACCCAGTACTTC.

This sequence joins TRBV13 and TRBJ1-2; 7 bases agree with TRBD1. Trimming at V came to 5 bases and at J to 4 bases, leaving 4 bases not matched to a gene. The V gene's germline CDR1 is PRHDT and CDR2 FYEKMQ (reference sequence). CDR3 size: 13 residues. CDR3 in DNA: TGTGCCAGCAGCCATCGACAGGGCTATGGCTACACCTTC. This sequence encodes CASSHRQGYGYTF.

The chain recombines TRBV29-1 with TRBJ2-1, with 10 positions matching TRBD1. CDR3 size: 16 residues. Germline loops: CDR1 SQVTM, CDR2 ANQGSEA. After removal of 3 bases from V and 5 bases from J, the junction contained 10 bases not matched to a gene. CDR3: CSVDGVRTGGDNEQFF. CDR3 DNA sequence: TGCAGCGTTGACGGAGTTCGGACAGGGGGTGACAATGAGCAGTTCTTC.

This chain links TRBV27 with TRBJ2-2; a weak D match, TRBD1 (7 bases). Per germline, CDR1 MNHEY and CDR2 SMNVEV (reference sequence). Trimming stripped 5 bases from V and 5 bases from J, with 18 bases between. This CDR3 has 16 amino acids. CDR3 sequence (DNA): TGTGCCAGCAGTAGGAGGGCCGGGACAGAGACCGGGGAGCTGTTTTTT. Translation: CASSRRAGTETGELFF.

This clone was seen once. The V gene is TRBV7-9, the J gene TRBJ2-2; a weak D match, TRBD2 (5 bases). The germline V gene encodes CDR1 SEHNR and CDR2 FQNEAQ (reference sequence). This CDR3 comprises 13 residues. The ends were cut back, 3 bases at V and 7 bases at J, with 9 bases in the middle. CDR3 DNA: TGTGCCAGCAGCTTCTGGGCGGGCGGGGAGCTGTTTTTT. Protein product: CASSFWAGGELFF.

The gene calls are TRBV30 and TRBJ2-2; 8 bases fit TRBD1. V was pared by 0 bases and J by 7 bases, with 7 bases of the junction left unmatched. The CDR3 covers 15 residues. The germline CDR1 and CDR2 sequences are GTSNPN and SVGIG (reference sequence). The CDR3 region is CAWSVRTGQVGELFF. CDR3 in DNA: TGTGCCTGGAGTGTAAGGACAGGGCAAGTCGGGGAGCTGTTTTTT.

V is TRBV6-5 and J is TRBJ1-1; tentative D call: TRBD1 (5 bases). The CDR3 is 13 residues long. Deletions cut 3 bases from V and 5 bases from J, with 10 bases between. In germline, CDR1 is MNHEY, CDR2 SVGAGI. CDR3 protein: CASSYMPGTEAFF. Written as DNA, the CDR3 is TGTGCCAGCAGTTATATGCCAGGGACTGAAGCTTTCTTT.

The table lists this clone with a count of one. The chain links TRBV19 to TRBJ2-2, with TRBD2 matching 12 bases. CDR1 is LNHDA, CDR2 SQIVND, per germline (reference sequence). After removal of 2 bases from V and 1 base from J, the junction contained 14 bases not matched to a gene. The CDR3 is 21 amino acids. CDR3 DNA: TGTGCCAGTAGTATACCTCCGGGAACTAGCGGGGGGCCTAGGAACACCGGGGAGCTGTTTTTT. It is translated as CASSIPPGTSGGPRNTGELFF.

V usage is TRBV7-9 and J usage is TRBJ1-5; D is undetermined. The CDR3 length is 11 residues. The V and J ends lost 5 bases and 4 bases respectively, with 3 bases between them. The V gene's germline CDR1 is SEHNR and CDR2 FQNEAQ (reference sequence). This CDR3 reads CASSPNQPQHF. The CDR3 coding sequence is TGTGCCAGCAGCCCAAATCAGCCCCAGCATTTT.

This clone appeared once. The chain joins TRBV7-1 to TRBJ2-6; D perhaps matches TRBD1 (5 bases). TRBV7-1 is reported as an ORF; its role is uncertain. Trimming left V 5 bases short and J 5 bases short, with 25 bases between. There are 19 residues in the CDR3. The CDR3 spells CASSERAQRGQSRANVLTF. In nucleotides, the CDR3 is TGTGCCAGCAGCGAAAGAGCTCAACGAGGACAAAGTCGGGCCAACGTCCTGACTTTC.

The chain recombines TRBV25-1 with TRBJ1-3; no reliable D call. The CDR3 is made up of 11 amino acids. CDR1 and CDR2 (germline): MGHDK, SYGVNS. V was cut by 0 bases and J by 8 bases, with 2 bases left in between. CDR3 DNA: TGTGCCAGCAGTGAATACTACACCATATATTTT. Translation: CASSEYYTIYF.

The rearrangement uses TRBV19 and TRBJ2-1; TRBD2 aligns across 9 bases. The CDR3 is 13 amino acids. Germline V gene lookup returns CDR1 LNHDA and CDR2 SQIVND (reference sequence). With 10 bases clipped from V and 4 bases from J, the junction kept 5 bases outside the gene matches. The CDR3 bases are TGTGCCACCGGACTAGCGAGGTACAATGAGCAGTTCTTC. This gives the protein CATGLARYNEQFF.